A selection of T cell receptor beta chains follows, all from one sample in a study of shared clonotypes between healthy human individuals. Only in-frame clones appear in the TCRdb table, and some are missing; sequencing was by immunoSEQ multiplex PCR. Of fewer than 1 million clones listed, approximately 97% are singletons. Sequenced sample: naive CD8+ T cells sorted from blood. These receptors were obtained from a man aged 30 to 39 in good health. Each CDR3 is given with its conserved first and last residue. A D gene is named only where the DNA matches it firmly.

d_gene: TRBD2; v_gene: TRBV27; j_gene: TRBJ2-5; CDR3aa: CASSPMDRTSATGETQYF; CDR3nt: TGTGCCAGCAGTCCTATGGACCGAACTAGCGCCACGGGGGAGACCCAGTACTTC
d_gene: NA; v_gene: TRBV7-9; j_gene: TRBJ1-4; CDR3aa: CATKSEKLFF; CDR3nt: TGTGCCACCAAAAGCGAAAAACTGTTTTTT
d_gene: NA; v_gene: TRBV10-1; j_gene: TRBJ1-1; CDR3aa: CASSGGGEAFF; CDR3nt: TGCGCCAGCAGTGGGGGGGGTGAAGCTTTCTTT
d_gene: TRBD2; v_gene: TRBV6-6; j_gene: TRBJ2-1; CDR3aa: CASSYSLERESHEQFF; CDR3nt: TGTGCCAGCAGTTACTCGTTGGAGCGGGAGAGCCATGAGCAGTTCTTC
d_gene: NA; v_gene: TRBV13; j_gene: TRBJ2-7; CDR3aa: CASSLAVPSYEQYF; CDR3nt: TGTGCCAGCAGCTTAGCAGTTCCATCCTACGAGCAGTACTTC
d_gene: NA; v_gene: TRBV7-9; j_gene: TRBJ2-7; CDR3aa: CASSALDSRYEQYF; CDR3nt: TGTGCCAGCAGCGCCCTGGACAGTCGATACGAGCAGTACTTC
d_gene: TRBD2; v_gene: TRBV5-1; j_gene: TRBJ2-3; CDR3aa: CASSLALSGRIHGTDTQYF; CDR3nt: TGCGCCAGCAGCTTGGCCCTTAGCGGGAGGATCCACGGCACAGATACGCAGTATTTT
d_gene: TRBD2; v_gene: TRBV5-1; j_gene: TRBJ2-3; CDR3aa: CASSLPSGSSTDTQYF; CDR3nt: TGCGCCAGCAGCTTACCTAGCGGCTCTAGCACAGATACGCAGTATTTT
d_gene: NA; v_gene: TRBV6-5; j_gene: TRBJ1-2; CDR3aa: CASTQNPSYGYTF; CDR3nt: TGTGCCAGCACCCAGAACCCTTCTTATGGCTACACCTTC
d_gene: NA; v_gene: TRBV6-5; j_gene: TRBJ2-7; CDR3aa: CASIPRGEGTYEQYF; CDR3nt: TGTGCCAGCATTCCCAGGGGAGAGGGAACCTACGAGCAGTACTTC
d_gene: NA; v_gene: TRBV6-5; j_gene: TRBJ2-7; CDR3aa: CASSYIGRSYEQYF; CDR3nt: TGTGCCAGCAGTTACATTGGGCGGTCCTACGAGCAGTACTTC
d_gene: NA; v_gene: TRBV27; j_gene: TRBJ1-3; CDR3aa: CASSPGTPSGNTIYF; CDR3nt: TGTGCCAGCAGTCCCGGGACCCCTTCTGGAAACACCATATATTTT
d_gene: NA; v_gene: TRBV11-2; j_gene: TRBJ1-2; CDR3aa: CASSLDRDFGASNYGYTF; CDR3nt: TGTGCCAGCAGCTTAGACCGGGACTTTGGTGCCTCTAACTATGGCTACACCTTC